What follows are 2 T cell receptor beta chains derived from one specimen sequenced in a study of blood T cell repertoires in COVID-19. The protocol was immunoSEQ multiplex PCR, while the TCRdb copy is restricted to in-frame clones and leaves out a portion. The sample has 200,000 or so clones; roughly 84% are singletons. The sequenced material came from peripheral blood. All receptors derive from a man in his forties or fifties who had recovered from COVID-19.

The rearrangement uses TRBV6-5 and TRBJ2-1, with D unresolved. The CDR3 sequence is 12 residues long. V was cut by 2 bases and J by 9 bases, with 8 bases left in between. CDR1 is MNHEY and CDR2 is SVGAGI in the germline V gene. The CDR3 loop is CASSYLGGEQFF. The CDR3 nucleotides are TGTGCCAGCAGTTACCTAGGTGGTGAGCAGTTCTTC.

This sequence joins TRBV25-1 and TRBJ2-3; possibly TRBD2 for D (6 bases). CDR1 and CDR2 (germline): MGHDK, SYGVNS. Trimming removed 7 bases from V and 4 bases from J, with 21 bases in between. This CDR3 is 16 amino acids long. The CDR3 region is CASTPWGGLGADTQYF. The CDR3 nucleotides read TGTGCCAGCACCCCTTGGGGAGGACTTGGGGCAGATACGCAGTATTTT.